Shown below are 7 T cell receptor beta chains from a single sample sequenced in a study of T cells in Graves' hyperthyroidism and ophthalmopathy. TCR beta CDR3 regions were amplified from RNA. First-round RT-PCR of the TCR CDR3 relied on the HTBI primer set. TCRdb ran MiXCR on the multiplex PCR reads and lists one entry per CDR3 protein. This table has roughly 99,000 distinct CDR3 sequences, roughly 15% appearing once. The sequencing sample was made of blood. The receptors shown here come from a woman between 50 and 59 years old with Graves' hyperthyroidism.

This clonotype was seen ten or more times. V usage is TRBV18 and J usage is TRBJ1-1; maybe TRBD1 (5 bases). There are 16 residues in the CDR3. Germline values: CDR1 KGHSH, CDR2 LQKENI. V was clipped by 2 bases and J by 1 base, with 14 bases between them. The CDR3 DNA reads TGTGCCAGCTCACCAAGAGTCCCTGGGGGGAACACTGAAGCTTTCTTT. Translated, it gives CASSPRVPGGNTEAFF. Full variable domain (remainder filled in from reference TRBV18 and TRBJ1-1): NAGVMQNPRHLVRRRGQEARLRCSPMKGHSHVYWYRQLPEEGLKFMVYLQKENIIDESGMPKERFSAEFPKEGPSILRIQQVVRGDSAAYFCASSPRVPGGNTEAFFGQGTRLTVV.

This clonotype was recorded at least ten times. The chain has TRBV7-2 and TRBJ2-1; 10 bases map to TRBD2. Germline CDR1 reads SGHTA; CDR2 reads FQGNSA. V dropped 3 bases and J dropped 8; count of bases not matched to a gene: 7. There are 15 residues in the CDR3. CDR3 region: CASSLAAGGGDEQFF. Here the CDR3 DNA reads TGTGCCAGCAGCTTGGCAGCGGGAGGGGGCGATGAGCAGTTCTTC.

This chain uses TRBV19 with TRBJ2-2; tentatively, D is TRBD2 (5 bases). The CDR3 extends over 16 amino acids. Germline V CDR1 and CDR2: LNHDA, SQIVND (reference sequence). V lost 2 bases and J lost 4, with 14 bases in between. CDR3 DNA: TGTGCCAGTAGTATACATGAGGGAGACGGCACCGGGGAGCTGTTTTTT. This codes for CASSIHEGDGTGELFF.

V usage is TRBV11-2 and J usage is TRBJ2-3; TRBD2 matches 10 bases. V lost 5 bases and J lost 5; bases outside the gene matches: 7. The germline V gene encodes CDR1 SGHAT and CDR2 FQNNGV. The CDR3 has 15 amino acids. Here the CDR3 DNA reads TGTGCCAGCAGCGCTAGCGGGAGAATGGTAGATACGCAGTATTTT. Translation gives CASSASGRMVDTQYF.

In its sample, this clonotype was seen many times. The rearrangement links TRBV6-1 to TRBJ1-1; D gene ambiguous. In germline, CDR1 is MNHNS, CDR2 SASEGT. Trimming took 5 bases from V and 1 from J, leaving 14 bases between them. There are 15 residues in the CDR3. CDR3 nucleotides: TGTGCCAGCAGTCGCGACTCATTCGGGAACACTGAAGCTTTCTTT. The encoded protein is CASSRDSFGNTEAFF.

This chain connects TRBV15 to TRBJ1-1; TRBD1 matches at 8 bases. V trimming: 1 base; J trimming: 1 base; junction bases outside the gene matches: 5. CDR3 length: 16 amino acids. CDR1 is LNHNV, CDR2 YYDKDF, per germline (reference sequence). Here the CDR3 reads CATSRVGGQANTEAFF. The CDR3, as DNA: TGTGCCACCAGCAGAGTAGGGGGACAGGCGAACACTGAAGCTTTCTTT.

The chain carries TRBV29-1 and TRBJ2-7; D not certain. Germline values: CDR1 SQVTM, CDR2 ANQGSEA. The germline V and J ends were trimmed by 4 bases and 2 bases, with 6 bases remaining between them. This CDR3 spans 11 amino acids. CDR3 loop: CSVVQAYEQYF. For the CDR3, the DNA is TGCAGCGTTGTGCAAGCCTACGAGCAGTACTTC.